Presented here are 23 T cell receptor beta chains from one specimen sequenced in a study of T cell responses to AZD1222 COVID-19 vaccine. Data came from immunoSEQ multiplex PCR; TCRdb stores just in-frame clones and leaves some out. The data hold about 180,000 clones, with 90% to 95% observed a single time. Sequenced material: peripheral blood, taken 28 days after the second dose of the MenACWY control vaccine. Receptor source: an adult who received the MenACWY meningococcal vaccine as a control.

The V call is TRBV5-7, the J call TRBJ2-5, with D perhaps matching TRBD2 (6 bases). TRBV5-7 is recorded as an ORF, its role being uncertain. This CDR3 region has 14 residues. The V gene lost 0 bases and the J gene lost 4 bases, with 10 bases spanning the gap. The CDR3 is CASSLAMGGETQYF. CDR3 bases: TGTGCCAGCAGCTTGGCGATGGGAGGAGAGACCCAGTACTTC.

The table lists this clone with a count of one. This chain links TRBV3-1 (or the pseudogene TRBV3-2) with TRBJ2-3; D gene uncertain. Germline-derived CDR1 and CDR2 are LGHDT and YNNKEL (reference sequence). V dropped 4 bases and J dropped 6 bases, with 5 bases sitting between them. The CDR3 spans 11 residues. CDR3 residues: CASSRWDTQYF. CDR3 coding DNA: TGTGCCAGCAGCCGATGGGATACGCAGTATTTT.

The chain joins TRBV18 to TRBJ1-3; D remains ambiguous. Per the germline V gene, CDR1 is KGHSH and CDR2 is LQKENI. V was cut by 0 bases and J by 8 bases, with 8 bases left in between. The CDR3 sequence is 13 residues long. This chain's CDR3 is CASSPPNGDTIYF. CDR3 coding DNA: TGTGCCAGCTCACCACCGAACGGGGACACCATATATTTT.

V gene TRBV28 combines with J gene TRBJ1-5; no clear D gene. There are 14 residues in the CDR3. Germline CDR1 and CDR2: MDHEN and SYDVKM. Trimming took off 7 bases at V and 2 bases at J, with 12 bases between the two ends. DNA of the CDR3: TGTGCCAGCACCGCGGGCGCCCGCAATCAGCCCCAGCATTTT. This translates into CASTAGARNQPQHF.

The chain has TRBV6-5 and TRBJ2-1; D perhaps matches TRBD2 (5 bases). The CDR3 totals 16 residues. The germline V and J ends were trimmed by 0 bases and 4 bases, with 13 bases remaining between them. Germline V gives CDR1 MNHEY, CDR2 SVGAGI. CDR3 amino acids: CASSYSKRVVYNEQFF. CDR3 bases: TGTGCCAGCAGTTACTCGAAGAGGGTCGTATACAATGAGCAGTTCTTC.

V is TRBV27 and J is TRBJ1-5; tentatively, D is TRBD1 (6 bases). CDR1 and CDR2 from the germline V gene are MNHEY and SMNVEV (reference sequence). The germline V and J ends were trimmed by 1 base and 3 bases, with 7 bases remaining between them. This CDR3 is built from 14 residues. The CDR3 protein is CASSLYRVNQPQHF. As DNA, the CDR3 is TGTGCCAGCAGTTTATACAGGGTCAATCAGCCCCAGCATTTT.

The V gene is TRBV5-1, the J gene TRBJ1-5; tentatively, D is TRBD1 (5 bases). Germline V gene data show CDR1 as SGHRS and CDR2 as YFSETQ. Trimming shortened V by 0 bases and J by 6 bases, and 10 bases separated the two germline ends. This CDR3 has 14 residues. The CDR3 DNA reads TGCGCCAGCAGCTTGGAGGGGTCGAGTCAGCCCCAGCATTTT. Translating it yields CASSLEGSSQPQHF.

This clone was observed once. J is TRBJ1-1 and V is TRBV29-1; the D gene is possibly TRBD1 (5 bases). This CDR3 spans 13 amino acids. The germline V and J ends were trimmed by 6 bases and 1 base, with 12 bases remaining between them. Germline V lookup: CDR1 SQVTM, CDR2 ANQGSEA. DNA for the CDR3: TGCAGCGTCGCGGGACGTTCGAACACTGAAGCTTTCTTT. Protein sequence: CSVAGRSNTEAFF.

This clone was recorded only once. This sequence joins TRBV7-2 and TRBJ2-2; D perhaps matches TRBD1 (6 bases). Germline CDR1 is SGHTA and CDR2 is FQGNSA. Trimming left V 5 bases short and J 4 bases short, with 14 bases between. This CDR3 is built from 15 residues. CDR3 sequence: CASSMSGDLTGELFF. The CDR3 DNA sequence: TGTGCCAGCAGCATGTCAGGGGATCTCACCGGGGAGCTGTTTTTT.

This clone was seen only once. The V gene is TRBV11-2, the J gene TRBJ1-3, with D uncertain. The CDR3 has 16 residues. Germline lookup yields CDR1 SGHAT and CDR2 FQNNGV. V was cut by 5 bases and J by 0 bases, with 14 bases left in between. The CDR3 DNA sequence: TGTGCCAGCAGCCCCCTGACTGGACTCTCTGGAAACACCATATATTTT. Its translation is CASSPLTGLSGNTIYF.

Here the CDR3 DNA reads TGTGCCATCAGTGTCGCAGGGGATAATTCACCCCTCCACTTT. It is translated as CAISVAGDNSPLHF. The chain couples TRBV10-3 to TRBJ1-6; D might be TRBD1 (6 bases). The germline gives CDR1 ENHRY, CDR2 SYGVKD. The CDR3 sequence is 14 residues long. Between the trimmed V and J ends, which lost 4 bases and 5 bases, there was a span of 9 bases.

The chain has TRBV5-1 and TRBJ1-4; no clear D. The CDR3 contains 13 residues. Trimming cost V 2 bases and J 10 bases, with 12 bases left between them. The germline gives CDR1 SGHRS, CDR2 YFSETQ. The CDR3: CASSLTPELKLFF. DNA for the CDR3: TGCGCCAGCAGCTTAACCCCAGAGTTAAAACTGTTTTTT. Filled out from reference TRBV5-1 and TRBJ1-4, the complete variable domain reads KAGVTQTPRYLIKTRGQQVTLSCSPISGHRSVSWYQQTPGQGLQFLFEYFSETQRNKGNFPGRFSGRQFSNSRSEMNVSTLELGDSALYLCASSLTPELKLFFGSGTQLSVL.

CDR3 DNA: TGTGCCACCCTGGCTCGGCAGCTGGGTAGTGGCAATCAGCCCCAGCATTTT. The encoded protein is CATLARQLGSGNQPQHF. The chain combines TRBV19 with TRBJ1-5; no clear D gene. Deletions cut 10 bases from V and 2 bases from J, with 24 bases between. The CDR3 length is 17 residues. The germline gives CDR1 LNHDA, CDR2 SQIVND (reference sequence).

V and J are TRBV7-8 and TRBJ1-2, with a possible D match to TRBD1 (5 bases). There are 14 residues in the CDR3. Germline V gene sequence: CDR1 SGHVS, CDR2 FQNEAQ. V was clipped by 5 bases and J by 6 bases, with 16 bases between them. The CDR3: CASSPDRGTDGYTF. DNA of the CDR3: TGTGCCAGCAGCCCCGATCGGGGGACGGATGGCTACACCTTC.

The chain carries TRBV19 and TRBJ2-3; D may be TRBD1 (6 bases). The CDR3 is 16 residues long. Trimming left V 1 base short and J 1 base short, with 12 bases between. From germline, CDR1 is LNHDA and CDR2 SQIVND (reference sequence). This CDR3 is CASSIVGAAGTDTQYF. CDR3 nucleotides: TGTGCCAGTAGTATAGTGGGGGCAGCTGGCACAGATACGCAGTATTTT.

This clone is medium-sized within its sample. The chain employs TRBV2 and TRBJ2-3, with unresolved D. The CDR3 extends over 16 amino acids. The germline V gene has CDR1 SNHLY and CDR2 FYNNEI. The V end lost 2 bases, the J end lost 0 bases, and 12 bases lay between the germline ends. The DNA for the CDR3 is TGTGCCAGCAGTGAACCCAGCGATCCTAGCACAGATACGCAGTATTTT. Translation: CASSEPSDPSTDTQYF. Variable domain in full (rest from reference TRBV2 and TRBJ2-3): EPEVTQTPSHQVTQMGQEVILRCVPISNHLYFYWYRQILGQKVEFLVSFYNNEISEKSEIFDDQFSVERPDGSNFTLKIRSTKLEDSAMYFCASSEPSDPSTDTQYFGPGTRLTVL.

This chain uses TRBV5-6 with TRBJ1-3; no clear D. Trimming stripped 0 bases from V and 2 bases from J, with 9 bases between. Germline CDR1 SGHDT, CDR2 YYEEEE. The CDR3 has 15 amino acids. In nucleotides, the CDR3 is TGTGCCAGCAGCTTGGAGCGCAAGCCTGGAAACACCATATATTTT. Amino acid sequence: CASSLERKPGNTIYF.

The chain couples TRBV30 to TRBJ2-1; 9 bases fit TRBD1. V trimming: 5 bases; J trimming: 0 bases; junction bases outside the gene matches: 2. The CDR3 is made up of 14 amino acids. Germline assignment: CDR1 GTSNPN and CDR2 SVGIG (reference sequence). The CDR3 reads CAWGDRVSYNEQFF. Here the CDR3 DNA reads TGTGCCTGGGGGGACAGGGTCTCCTACAATGAGCAGTTCTTC.

The rearrangement joins TRBV10-3 to TRBJ1-2; 9 bases fit TRBD1. The CDR3 runs to 12 residues. The V and J ends lost 11 bases and 8 bases, in that order; junction bases with no gene match: 9. The germline gives CDR1 ENHRY, CDR2 SYGVKD. The CDR3 loop is CAVQGAVRGYTF. The CDR3 region has the DNA TGTGCCGTACAGGGGGCAGTGAGAGGCTACACCTTC.

The CDR3 DNA reads TGTGCCAGCAGCTTAGCGAGTACACCAGGGAACACTGAAGCTTTCTTT. Its translation: CASSLASTPGNTEAFF. The rearrangement uses TRBV7-2 and TRBJ1-1, with unresolved D. V gave up 0 bases and J gave up 1 base, with 12 bases separating them. Germline V gene lookup returns CDR1 SGHTA and CDR2 FQGNSA. The CDR3 covers 16 residues.

The chain joins TRBV5-1 to TRBJ1-2; D is ambiguous. Germline-derived CDR1 and CDR2 are SGHRS and YFSETQ. The germline V and J ends were trimmed by 2 bases and 7 bases, with 18 bases remaining between them. The CDR3 is 15 residues long. The CDR3, as DNA: TGCGCCAGCAGCTTTAACGGGGATCGATCAGTTGGCTACACCTTC. Protein product: CASSFNGDRSVGYTF. The whole variable domain, filled in from reference TRBV5-1 and TRBJ1-2, reads KAGVTQTPRYLIKTRGQQVTLSCSPISGHRSVSWYQQTPGQGLQFLFEYFSETQRNKGNFPGRFSGRQFSNSRSEMNVSTLELGDSALYLCASSFNGDRSVGYTFGSGTRLTVV.

The chain uses TRBV5-8 and TRBJ1-1; tentative D call: TRBD1 (5 bases). The V gene lost 0 bases and the J gene lost 0 bases, with 6 bases spanning the gap. Germline V lookup: CDR1 SGHTS, CDR2 YDEGEE. The CDR3 is 14 amino acids. CDR3 protein: CASSLVGVNTEAFF. CDR3 coding DNA: TGTGCCAGCAGCTTGGTAGGGGTGAACACTGAAGCTTTCTTT.

This chain uses TRBV10-3 with TRBJ2-5; 9 positions match TRBD1. CDR1 is ENHRY and CDR2 is SYGVKD in the germline V gene. The CDR3 runs to 17 residues. Losses at the gene ends were 10 bases for V and 2 bases for J; bases not matched to a gene: 17. The CDR3 nucleotides are TGTGCCACCAGAGATACCGGGACAGGGAATTGGCAAGAGACCCAGTACTTC. This gives the protein CATRDTGTGNWQETQYF.